This entry is about one T cell receptor (beta chain). This entry is derived from a study of blood T cell repertoires in COVID-19. Study-wide context: Resolution of symptoms, clearance, or two negative PCRs was present in recovered Cohort 3 donors. Researchers got acute and convalescent COVID-19 samples from the United States, Italy and Spain.

This CDR3 has 14 residues. Trimming pared 7 bases from V and 3 bases from J, leaving 13 bases between. CDR1 is LNHDA, CDR2 SQIVND, per germline (reference sequence). Using immunoSEQ multiplex PCR, the repertoire was profiled, and TCRdb retains in-frame clones only, with some absent. The sample includes under 200,000 clones, roughly 85% of them seen just once. The rearrangement uses TRBV19 and TRBJ2-1, with D perhaps TRBD2 (6 bases). The sequence was collected from a woman between 65 and 79 years old in a cohort exposed to, infected with or recovered from COVID-19 (not recorded which). The specimen was PBMCs or T cells enriched from blood (not recorded which). This CDR3 reads CASIDSSGYNEQFF. Written as DNA, the CDR3 is TGTGCCAGTATAGATAGTAGCGGCTACAATGAGCAGTTCTTC.